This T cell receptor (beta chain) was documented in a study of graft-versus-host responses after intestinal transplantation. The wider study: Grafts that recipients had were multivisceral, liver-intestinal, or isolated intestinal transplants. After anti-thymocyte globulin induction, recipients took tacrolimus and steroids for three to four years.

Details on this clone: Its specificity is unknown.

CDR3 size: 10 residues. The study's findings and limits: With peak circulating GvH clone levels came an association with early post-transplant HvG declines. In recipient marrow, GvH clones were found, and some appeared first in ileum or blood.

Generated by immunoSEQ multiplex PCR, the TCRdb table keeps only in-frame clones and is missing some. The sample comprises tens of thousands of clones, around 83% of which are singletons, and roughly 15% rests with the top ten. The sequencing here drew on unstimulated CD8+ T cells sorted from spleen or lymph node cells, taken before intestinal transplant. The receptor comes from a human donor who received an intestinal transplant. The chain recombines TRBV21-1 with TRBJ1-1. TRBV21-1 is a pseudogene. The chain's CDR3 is CANPPTEAFF. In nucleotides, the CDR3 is TGTGCCAACCCCCCCACTGAAGCTTTCTTT.